The 19 T cell receptor beta chains in this list originate from one sample, sequenced in a study of blood T cells in healthy people across ages. The authors ran a second PCR of about 7 to 12 cycles using a sample-barcoded 5' primer and a J-beta primer mix. TCRdb ran MiXCR on the 5' RACE reads and lists one entry per CDR3 protein. Among around 870,000 distinct CDR3 sequences listed, around 30% were seen once. Material: blood. The source of these receptors is a woman of 80 years or more in good health.

Many counts were recorded for this clonotype. The DNA for the CDR3 is TGTGCCAGCAGCTTAGATCTAAGCACCGAGCAGTACTTC. Amino acid sequence: CASSLDLSTEQYF. The chain carries TRBV7-2 and TRBJ2-7, with unresolved D. CDR1 and CDR2 from the germline V gene are SGHTA and FQGNSA. The CDR3 consists of 13 residues. Trimming cost V 1 base and J 6 bases, with 10 bases left between them.

This clonotype was picked up a small number of times. The chain carries TRBV7-2 and TRBJ2-7, with TRBD2 matching 8 bases. TRBJ2-5 matches the DNA end more closely, so the J call is doubtful. CDR1 is SGHTA and CDR2 is FQGNSA in the germline V gene. This CDR3 is built from 13 residues. The DNA of the CDR3 is TGTGCCAGCCGGCTAGCGGGTGGGGGGACCCAGTACTTC. As protein: CASRLAGGGTQYF.

This clonotype was detected many times. The chain carries TRBV2 and TRBJ1-2, with D perhaps TRBD1 (5 bases). Trimming stripped 2 bases from V and 5 bases from J, with 9 bases between. This CDR3 comprises 13 residues. The V gene's germline CDR1 is SNHLY and CDR2 FYNNEI. The CDR3 DNA reads as TGTGCCAGCAGTGAAACGGGGGTATATGGCTACACCTTC. Translated, it gives CASSETGVYGYTF.

This clonotype showed up just once. A much larger clone lies one base from this, so it may be a read error. The gene calls are TRBV7-2 and TRBJ1-2; D is ambiguous. CDR1 is SGHTA and CDR2 is FQGNSA in the germline V gene. The length of the CDR3 is 12 residues. Trimming left V 3 bases short and J 3 bases short, with 5 bases between. The chain's CDR3 is CASSFIDYGYTF. The CDR3 region has the DNA TGTGCCAGCAGCTTTATTGACTATGGCTACACCTTC. Looking up the rest from reference TRBV7-2 and TRBJ1-2 gives the full variable domain: GAGVSQSPSNKVTEKGKDVELRCDPISGHTALYWYRQSLGQGLEFLIYFQGNSAPDKSGLPSDRFSAERTGGSVSTLTIQRTQQEDSAVYLCASSFIDYGYTFGSGTRLTVV.

In its sample, this clonotype was seen many times. The V gene is TRBV7-2, the J gene TRBJ2-1, with 8 positions matching TRBD2. V lost 2 bases and J lost 6; bases outside the gene matches: 9. The CDR3 spans 16 residues. Germline CDR1 and CDR2: SGHTA and FQGNSA. CDR3 coding DNA: TGTGCCAGCAGCTTACAGGGGACTAGAGGAGTCAATGAGCAGTTCTTC. Its protein is CASSLQGTRGVNEQFF.

This chain joins TRBV20-1 and TRBJ2-5; TRBD1 might be the D (7 bases). V was cut by 7 bases and J by 7 bases, with 13 bases left in between. CDR3 size: 11 residues. Germline values: CDR1 DFQATT, CDR2 SNEGSKA (reference sequence). CDR3 DNA: TGCAGTGTCAGGGGGGTGGTGACCCAGTACTTC. Translation: CSVRGVVTQYF.

This clonotype was recorded at least ten times. The V call is TRBV6-1, the J call TRBJ2-1; perhaps TRBD1 as D (5 bases). The V gene's germline CDR1 is MNHNS and CDR2 SASEGT. This CDR3 spans 16 amino acids. Trimming removed 7 bases from V and 4 bases from J, with 20 bases in between. The CDR3 region is CASNPRTLPVYNEQFF. DNA for the CDR3: TGTGCCAGCAATCCTAGGACATTACCCGTGTACAATGAGCAGTTCTTC.

The CDR3 sequence: CAISEGSGTVYF. The CDR3 coding sequence is TGTGCCATCAGTGAAGGTAGTGGGACAGTGTACTTC. V usage is TRBV10-3 and J usage is TRBJ2-4, with TRBD1 identical over 7 bases. Germline-derived CDR1 and CDR2 are ENHRY and SYGVKD. There are 12 residues in the CDR3. J was trimmed by 15 bases and V by 3 bases; bases with no gene match: 8.

This clonotype was seen repeatedly, ten times or more. V gene TRBV6-6 combines with J gene TRBJ2-1; 7 positions match TRBD2. Germline values: CDR1 MNHNY, CDR2 SVGAGI (reference sequence). Trimming at V came to 4 bases and at J to 6 bases, leaving 6 bases not matched to a gene. The CDR3 extends over 14 amino acids. The CDR3 DNA reads as TGTGCCAGCAGTTTCAGCGGGATACTCAATGAGCAGTTCTTC. Translated: CASSFSGILNEQFF.

Concerning this clonotype itself: A much larger clonotype is one base distant, so this may be a read error. The rearrangement links TRBV18 to TRBJ2-3; D tentatively reads TRBD1 or TRBD2 (6 bases each). Germline V gene sequence: CDR1 KGHSH, CDR2 LQKENI. The CDR3 extends over 14 amino acids. CDR3 nucleotide sequence: TGTGCCAGCCGAGTAGGGGGACTCACATATACGCAGTATTTT. Its protein is CASRVGGLTYTQYF.

This clonotype was observed at least ten times. In DNA form, the CDR3 reads TGTGCCAGCAGTGAACGGGGACAGTACAATGAGCAGTTCTTC. Translation gives CASSERGQYNEQFF. The rearrangement uses TRBV6-1 and TRBJ2-1; TRBD1 matches at 7 bases. The germline gives CDR1 MNHNS, CDR2 SASEGT. The CDR3 loop spans 14 amino acids. J was trimmed by 4 bases and V by 2 bases; bases with no gene match: 2.

This clonotype was observed a handful of times. The CDR3 reads CASSLRTGGIDGYTF. CDR3 DNA sequence: TGTGCCAGCAGTCTGCGGACAGGGGGCATCGATGGCTACACCTTC. The rearrangement links TRBV27 to TRBJ1-2, with 11 bases fitting TRBD1. J lost 6 bases, V lost 5 bases, and 8 bases had no gene match. Per the germline V gene, CDR1 is MNHEY and CDR2 is SMNVEV (reference sequence). The CDR3 has 15 residues.

This clonotype was seen a few times. The chain is built from TRBV29-1 and TRBJ1-1, with D possibly matching TRBD1 (6 bases). Trimming took off 4 bases at V and 1 base at J, with 10 bases between the two ends. The germline V gene has CDR1 SQVTM and CDR2 ANQGSEA. The CDR3 loop spans 13 amino acids. This chain's CDR3 is CSVAGGPNTEAFF. The CDR3 DNA is TGCAGCGTTGCGGGGGGGCCGAACACTGAAGCTTTCTTT.

This clonotype came up a few times. The chain uses TRBV25-1 and TRBJ1-4; no firm D call. There are 14 residues in the CDR3. V lost 2 bases and J lost 0, with 4 bases in between. Germline lookup yields CDR1 MGHDK and CDR2 SYGVNS. The CDR3 coding sequence is TGTGCCAGCAGTGAACCCGCAACTAATGAAAAACTGTTTTTT. Translation gives CASSEPATNEKLFF.

The chain recombines TRBV28 with TRBJ1-2; D ambiguous. The CDR3 is made up of 14 amino acids. CDR1 and CDR2 (germline): MDHEN, SYDVKM. Trimming shortened V by 3 bases and J by 2 bases, and 10 bases separated the two germline ends. In DNA, the CDR3 is TGTGCCAGCAGTTTCGCCAGGCTAAACTATGGCTACACCTTC. Amino acids: CASSFARLNYGYTF.

The V call is TRBV5-5, the J call TRBJ2-5; 7 bases map to TRBD2. V was clipped by 4 bases and J by 7 bases; unmatched bases: 10. The CDR3 runs to 14 residues. CDR1 and CDR2 (germline): SGHKS, YYEKEE (reference sequence). CDR3 DNA sequence: TGTGCCAGCAGCCGCTGGACCACGGGAGGGACCCAGTACTTC. Its protein is CASSRWTTGGTQYF.

The J gene is TRBJ1-1, the V gene TRBV19; D is unclear. The CDR3 is made up of 13 amino acids. Trimming left V 5 bases short and J 1 base short, with 8 bases between. Germline assignment: CDR1 LNHDA and CDR2 SQIVND (reference sequence). Here the CDR3 DNA reads TGTGCCAGTAGTTTTCGACCGAACACTGAAGCTTTCTTT. The encoded protein is CASSFRPNTEAFF. Combining the CDR3 with reference TRBV19 and TRBJ1-1 gives the whole variable domain DGGITQSPKYLFRKEGQNVTLSCEQNLNHDAMYWYRQDPGQGLRLIYYSQIVNDFQKGDIAEGYSVSREKKESFPLTVTSAQKNPTAFYLCASSFRPNTEAFFGQGTRLTVV.

As for this clonotype: Being one base from a much bigger clone, this may be a read error. The rearrangement joins TRBV20-1 to TRBJ1-6; no reliable D call. The CDR3 length is 14 residues. V lost 1 base to trimming and J lost 0 bases, with 4 bases between them. Looked up from germline, CDR1 is DFQATT and CDR2 is SNEGSKA (reference sequence). Written as DNA, the CDR3 is TGCAGTGCTAGAGTTGGCTCCTATAATTCACCCCTCCACTTT. It is translated as CSARVGSYNSPLHF.

This clonotype was seen more than once but under ten times. A much larger clone lies one base from this, so it may be a read error. The V gene is TRBV5-1, the J gene TRBJ2-1; 8 nucleotides match TRBD1. Germline CDR1 reads SGHRS; CDR2 reads YFSETQ. This CDR3 spans 15 amino acids. The ends lost 3 bases at V and 9 bases at J; junction bases unmatched: 11. Written as DNA, the CDR3 is TGCGCCAGCAGCTCACGGGACAGGTCGGTATGTGAGCAGTTCTTC. Translating it yields CASSSRDRSVCEQFF.